This TCR beta chain emerged from a study of cytomegalovirus exposure and HLA in healthy donors. The junction had 7 bases not matched to a gene; V was cut back by 2 bases and J by 9 bases. From germline, CDR1 is SGHRS and CDR2 YFSETQ. The CDR3 runs 15 residues. Clones were sequenced by immunoSEQ multiplex PCR, and TCRdb holds only the in-frame ones, with some missing. This repertoire shows approximately 160,000 clones, under 90% found once; its top ten account for 10%. The receptor was isolated from a young woman in good health and CMV-seropositive. The chain has TRBV5-1 and TRBJ2-1, with 11 positions matching TRBD2. The sample was PBMCs. The DNA for the CDR3 is TGCGCCAGCAGCTTCATAGGACTAGCGGGCGTTGAGCAGTTCTTC. It specifies CASSFIGLAGVEQFF.